Listed below are T cell receptor beta chains from one sample, sequenced in a study of Graves' ophthalmopathy and Graves' hyperthyroidism. One entry per CDR3 protein results from TCRdb running MiXCR on the multiplex PCR reads. The sample contains around 400,000 distinct CDR3 sequences, over 20% of which appear only once. The sample was peripheral blood. Source of these receptors: a woman under 30 with stable Graves' hyperthyroidism. The CDR3 runs from the conserved cysteine through the conserved F or W. A D gene is named only where the DNA matches it firmly. The size field is filled for only some rows; it gives once, few, many or a size class.

v_call: TRBV20-1
clone_size: many
j_call: TRBJ1-5
d_call: .
cdr3_aa: CSVRQLSNQPQHF
cdr3_nt: TGCAGTGTGAGACAGCTAAGCAATCAGCCCCAGCATTTT

v_call: TRBV20-1
clone_size: once
j_call: TRBJ1-3
d_call: .
cdr3_aa: CSARGAGIGNTIYF
cdr3_nt: TGCAGTGCTAGAGGGGCAGGGATCGGAAACACCATATATTTT

v_call: TRBV6-2/TRBV6-3
clone_size: many
j_call: TRBJ2-7
d_call: .
cdr3_aa: CASSPWGGRTYEQYF
cdr3_nt: TGTGCCAGCAGCCCCTGGGGCGGACGAACCTACGAGCAGTACTTC

v_call: TRBV6-5
clone_size: many
j_call: TRBJ2-3
d_call: .
cdr3_aa: CASSSLQLRPTDTQYF
cdr3_nt: TGTGCCAGCAGTTCCCTACAGTTGAGGCCAACAGATACGCAGTATTTT

v_call: TRBV29-1
clone_size: .
j_call: TRBJ1-1
d_call: TRBD1
cdr3_aa: CSVSDRGVTEAFF
cdr3_nt: TGCAGCGTTTCCGACAGGGGGGTCACTGAAGCTTTCTTT

v_call: TRBV11-2
clone_size: many
j_call: TRBJ2-5
d_call: TRBD1
cdr3_aa: CASSSDRGETQYF
cdr3_nt: TGTGCCAGCAGCTCCGACAGGGGAGAGACCCAGTACTTC

v_call: TRBV7-2
clone_size: many
j_call: TRBJ1-2
d_call: .
cdr3_aa: CASSPVSTQNYGYTF
cdr3_nt: TGTGCCAGCAGCCCGGTCTCGACACAAAACTATGGCTACACCTTC

v_call: TRBV30
clone_size: many
j_call: TRBJ1-1
d_call: .
cdr3_aa: CAWALNTEAFF
cdr3_nt: TGTGCCTGGGCATTGAACACTGAAGCTTTCTTT

v_call: TRBV2
clone_size: many
j_call: TRBJ2-7
d_call: .
cdr3_aa: CASSGVEGPYSYEQYF
cdr3_nt: TGTGCCAGCAGTGGTGTTGAGGGACCATACTCCTACGAGCAGTACTTC

v_call: TRBV7-9
clone_size: many
j_call: TRBJ1-2
d_call: TRBD1
cdr3_aa: CASSLTGTGDYGYTF
cdr3_nt: TGTGCCAGCAGCCTCACCGGGACAGGGGATTATGGCTACACCTTC

v_call: TRBV28
clone_size: many
j_call: TRBJ1-2
d_call: .
cdr3_aa: CASSLWGADGYTF
cdr3_nt: TGTGCCAGCAGTTTATGGGGGGCGGATGGCTACACCTTC

v_call: TRBV30
clone_size: .
j_call: TRBJ2-2
d_call: .
cdr3_aa: CAGWGLGINTGELFF
cdr3_nt: TGTGCCGGGTGGGGCCTGGGTATAAACACCGGGGAGCTGTTTTTT

v_call: TRBV10-3
clone_size: .
j_call: TRBJ1-2
d_call: .
cdr3_aa: CAISEGGSNYGYTF
cdr3_nt: TGTGCCATCAGTGAGGGCGGTTCTAACTATGGCTACACCTTC

v_call: TRBV7-2
clone_size: many
j_call: TRBJ1-5
d_call: .
cdr3_aa: CASSLVGGTRQGNQPQHF
cdr3_nt: TGTGCCAGCAGCTTAGTGGGGGGCACACGCCAGGGCAATCAGCCCCAGCATTTT

v_call: TRBV3-1
clone_size: .
j_call: TRBJ1-6
d_call: .
cdr3_aa: CASSGLPNSPLHF
cdr3_nt: TGTGCCAGCTCTGGACTGCCCAATTCACCCCTCCACTTT

v_call: TRBV20-1
clone_size: many
j_call: TRBJ2-7
d_call: .
cdr3_aa: CSASGGFTYEQYF
cdr3_nt: TGCAGTGCTAGTGGCGGGTTTACCTACGAGCAGTACTTC

v_call: TRBV28
clone_size: many
j_call: TRBJ1-2
d_call: .
cdr3_aa: CASSLPAQFYGYTF
cdr3_nt: TGTGCCAGCAGTTTGCCCGCGCAGTTCTATGGCTACACCTTC

v_call: TRBV20-1
clone_size: many
j_call: TRBJ2-7
d_call: TRBD2
cdr3_aa: CSARGGRVSYEQYF
cdr3_nt: TGCAGTGCTAGAGGCGGGAGAGTCTCCTACGAGCAGTACTTC

v_call: TRBV28
clone_size: .
j_call: TRBJ1-1
d_call: .
cdr3_aa: CASSSRAGNTEAFF
cdr3_nt: TGTGCCAGCAGTTCGAGGGCGGGTAACACTGAAGCTTTCTTT

v_call: TRBV11-1
clone_size: many
j_call: TRBJ2-2
d_call: TRBD2
cdr3_aa: CASSPRVAGEGGELFF
cdr3_nt: TGTGCCAGCAGCCCTCGGGTAGCGGGAGAGGGCGGGGAGCTGTTTTTT

v_call: TRBV6-1
clone_size: many
j_call: TRBJ1-1
d_call: .
cdr3_aa: CASRFFTGSTEAFF
cdr3_nt: TGTGCCAGCAGATTTTTTACAGGGAGCACTGAAGCTTTCTTT

v_call: TRBV5-1
clone_size: many
j_call: TRBJ2-7
d_call: .
cdr3_aa: CASSGGSLHGDEQYF
cdr3_nt: TGCGCCAGCAGCGGGGGAAGCCTCCACGGGGACGAGCAGTACTTC

v_call: TRBV4-1
clone_size: .
j_call: TRBJ2-7
d_call: TRBD1
cdr3_aa: CASSQGQNLGEQYF
cdr3_nt: TGCGCCAGCAGCCAGGGACAGAATTTGGGGGAGCAGTACTTC

v_call: TRBV6-5
clone_size: many
j_call: TRBJ1-1
d_call: .
cdr3_aa: CASSYSRDLNTEAFF
cdr3_nt: TGTGCCAGCAGTTACTCGCGGGATCTGAACACTGAAGCTTTCTTT

v_call: TRBV29-1
clone_size: once
j_call: TRBJ2-5
d_call: .
cdr3_aa: CSLTGSSQETQYF
cdr3_nt: TGCAGCCTCACCGGGAGTTCCCAAGAGACCCAGTACTTC

v_call: TRBV2
clone_size: .
j_call: TRBJ1-6
d_call: .
cdr3_aa: CASRGADRTYNSPLHF
cdr3_nt: TGTGCCAGCAGGGGCGCCGACAGGACTTATAATTCACCCCTCCACTTT

v_call: TRBV6-1
clone_size: many
j_call: TRBJ2-7
d_call: TRBD2
cdr3_aa: CASSESAGGPYEQYF
cdr3_nt: TGTGCCAGCAGTGAATCGGCGGGAGGGCCCTACGAGCAGTACTTC

v_call: TRBV6-5
clone_size: many
j_call: TRBJ2-5
d_call: .
cdr3_aa: CASSYSSIAVQETQYF
cdr3_nt: TGTGCCAGCAGTTACTCGAGTATAGCGGTCCAAGAGACCCAGTACTTC

v_call: TRBV7-2
clone_size: many
j_call: TRBJ2-5
d_call: TRBD1
cdr3_aa: CASSLIPGQGYQETQYF
cdr3_nt: TGTGCCAGCAGCCTTATACCGGGACAGGGGTACCAAGAGACCCAGTACTTC

v_call: TRBV9
clone_size: many
j_call: TRBJ1-1
d_call: .
cdr3_aa: CASSVGAWGYTNTEAFF
cdr3_nt: TGTGCCAGCAGCGTAGGGGCGTGGGGGTATACGAACACTGAAGCTTTCTTT

v_call: TRBV11-1
clone_size: .
j_call: TRBJ2-2
d_call: TRBD2
cdr3_aa: CASSPRTSGRPRELFF
cdr3_nt: TGTGCCAGCAGCCCCCGGACTAGCGGGAGGCCCCGGGAGCTGTTTTTT

v_call: TRBV6-1
clone_size: .
j_call: TRBJ2-7
d_call: TRBD1
cdr3_aa: CASSDYRTGNYEQYF
cdr3_nt: TGTGCCAGCAGTGATTATAGGACAGGGAATTACGAGCAGTACTTC

v_call: TRBV20-1
clone_size: .
j_call: TRBJ2-2
d_call: .
cdr3_aa: CSARVGLRRTPGELFF
cdr3_nt: TGCAGTGCTAGAGTTGGGCTACGAAGAACCCCCGGGGAGCTGTTTTTT

v_call: TRBV10-3
clone_size: many
j_call: TRBJ2-7
d_call: TRBD1
cdr3_aa: CAIRDTGTGALGQYF
cdr3_nt: TGTGCCATCAGGGATACCGGGACAGGGGCTCTGGGGCAGTACTTC

v_call: TRBV15
clone_size: many
j_call: TRBJ2-5
d_call: TRBD1
cdr3_aa: CATSRDWGQGGETQYF
cdr3_nt: TGTGCCACCAGCAGAGATTGGGGACAGGGGGGAGAGACCCAGTACTTC

v_call: TRBV19
clone_size: .
j_call: TRBJ1-2
d_call: .
cdr3_aa: CASRPTGTHPNYGYTF
cdr3_nt: TGTGCCAGTAGGCCAACCGGGACTCATCCTAACTATGGCTACACCTTC

v_call: TRBV18
clone_size: many
j_call: TRBJ1-1
d_call: TRBD1
cdr3_aa: CASSPPGQRAFF
cdr3_nt: TGTGCCAGCTCACCACCGGGACAGAGAGCTTTCTTT

v_call: TRBV6-1
clone_size: few
j_call: TRBJ1-2
d_call: TRBD1
cdr3_aa: CASNPQGEGGYTF
cdr3_nt: TGTGCCAGCAACCCACAGGGGGAAGGAGGCTACACCTTC

v_call: TRBV7-9
clone_size: .
j_call: TRBJ1-2
d_call: .
cdr3_aa: CASSLGNRENYGYTF
cdr3_nt: TGTGCCAGCAGCTTAGGGAACAGGGAGAACTATGGCTACACCTTC

v_call: TRBV6-1
clone_size: many
j_call: TRBJ1-6
d_call: .
cdr3_aa: CASSDYWEPLHF
cdr3_nt: TGTGCCAGCAGTGATTACTGGGAACCCCTCCACTTT

v_call: TRBV20-1
clone_size: many
j_call: TRBJ2-2
d_call: TRBD1
cdr3_aa: CSASRRGRHTGELFF
cdr3_nt: TGCAGTGCTAGCCGCAGGGGGCGCCACACCGGGGAGCTGTTTTTT